This TCR beta chain was observed in a study of T cell responses to AZD1222 COVID-19 vaccine. General study results and limits: Spike-specific TCR depth and breadth grew after two AZD1222 doses.

Data came from immunoSEQ multiplex PCR; TCRdb stores just in-frame clones and leaves some out. The sample includes under 150,000 clones, roughly 93% seen only once; the top ten take 1.5% to 2.5%. In the case of this clone: Its antigen is currently unknown.

This CDR3 is built from 13 residues. Trimming pared 0 bases from V and 9 bases from J, leaving 7 bases between. CDR1 is SGHNT, CDR2 YYREEE, per germline (reference sequence). V usage is TRBV5-4 and J usage is TRBJ1-6; D is undetermined. This clonotype was sampled from an adult who received the AZD1222 COVID-19 vaccine. The sequencing used peripheral blood, collected 28 days after the second AZD1222 dose. The DNA for the CDR3 is TGTGCCAGCAGCTTGGATCAGAGTTCACCCCTCCACTTT. Translation: CASSLDQSSPLHF. Combining the CDR3 with reference TRBV5-4 and TRBJ1-6 gives the whole variable domain ETGVTQSPTHLIKTRGQQVTLRCSSQSGHNTVSWYQQALGQGPQFIFQYYREEENGRGNFPPRFSGLQFPNYSSELNVNALELDDSALYLCASSLDQSSPLHFGNGTRLTVT.